What follows describes a single T cell receptor (beta chain). The antigen is unknown. CDR1 is LNHNV and CDR2 is YYDKDF in the germline V gene (reference sequence). This CDR3 region has 15 residues. The V gene lost 7 bases and the J gene lost 6 bases, with 19 bases spanning the gap. This sample was taken from a study of molecular identifiers for immune sequencing clone quantification. Previously published methods and listed TCR primers were used for the bulk TCR libraries. MiXCR was run by TCRdb on the PCR reads, yielding one entry per CDR3 protein. The sample records 490,000 or so distinct CDR3 sequences, roughly a fifth being singletons. Study observations and caveats: Effector cells kept over 98% of their molecules in clones above 20 RNA copies, while naive cells kept under 1% there.

It was from around 20,000 to 990,000 sorted cells, with 10%, 30% or 50% RNA, that naive CD8 libraries came. Sorting defined naive CD8 T cells as CD8+CD4-CCR7+CD45RA+. This TCR came from a human donor in good health. Some libraries in this study had Jurkat cell RNA spiked in. Sequencing was performed on naive CD8+ T cells from blood, with Jurkat cell RNA spiked in. Specified subset: FACS-sorted CD8+CD4-CCR7+CD45RA+ naive T cells. The rearrangement joins TRBV15 to TRBJ1-3; the D is unclear. CDR3 amino acids: CATTQERFGTNTIYF. As DNA, the CDR3 is TGTGCCACCACCCAAGAACGTTTCGGCACAAACACCATATATTTT.